This passage covers 12 T cell receptor beta chains from one sample sequenced in a study of OX40 agonist ivuxolimab in advanced cancers. The method was immunoSEQ multiplex PCR; TCRdb's version includes in-frame clones alone and lacks a portion of them. Of approximately 90,000 clones listed, about 88% were seen once; the top ten hold about 0.3%. The sequencing here drew on CD4+ or CD8+ T cells sorted from blood, taken in a trial of the OX40 agonist ivuxolimab. The receptors were sampled from an adult with an advanced solid tumor such as melanoma, head and neck, liver or kidney cancer.

This clone was observed a single time. The gene calls are TRBV9 and TRBJ2-3; D unresolved. There are 15 residues in the CDR3. V shed 3 bases and J shed 0 bases, with 11 bases lying between them. CDR1 SGDLS and CDR2 YYNGEE come from the germline V gene. This CDR3 is CASSAQLDSTDTQYF. CDR3 in DNA: TGTGCCAGCAGCGCCCAGTTGGATAGCACAGATACGCAGTATTTT.

This clone was counted once. J is TRBJ2-7 and V is TRBV10-3; 13 bases are shared with TRBD2. The CDR3 contains 16 residues. J was trimmed by 4 bases and V by 2 bases; bases with no gene match: 5. Germline-derived CDR1 and CDR2 are ENHRY and SYGVKD. In DNA, the CDR3 is TGTGCCATCAGTGAGACTAGCGGGGGGGGCGGTTACGAGCAGTACTTC. Translating it yields CAISETSGGGGYEQYF.

Of note for this clone: This CDR3 is also generated by other DNA sequences in the sample. The rearrangement links TRBV29-1 to TRBJ2-7; unclear D gene. V lost 6 bases, J lost 4 bases, and 10 bases lay in between. The germline gives CDR1 SQVTM, CDR2 ANQGSEA. This CDR3 spans 11 amino acids. The CDR3 nucleotides are TGCAGCGTACGGCAGACTTACGAGCAGTACTTC. It specifies CSVRQTYEQYF.

The V and J genes are TRBV7-2 and TRBJ2-1; TRBD2 might be the D (6 bases). Trimming took 0 bases from V and 3 from J, leaving 12 bases between them. CDR3 size: 16 residues. Germline CDR1 and CDR2: SGHTA and FQGNSA. The CDR3 is CASSLAVAALYNEQFF. In nucleotides, the CDR3 is TGTGCCAGCAGCTTAGCCGTAGCGGCCCTCTACAATGAGCAGTTCTTC.

This chain joins TRBV6-1 and TRBJ2-5; D possibly corresponds to TRBD2 (6 bases). CDR3 length: 14 residues. Trimming shortened V by 3 bases and J by 1 base, and 9 bases separated the two germline ends. Germline-derived CDR1 and CDR2 are MNHNS and SASEGT. The CDR3 is CASSDGGPQETQYF. CDR3 bases: TGTGCCAGCAGTGACGGAGGGCCCCAAGAGACCCAGTACTTC.

The chain links TRBV5-1 to TRBJ2-3; D perhaps matches TRBD2 (5 bases). Trimming stripped 6 bases from V and 2 bases from J, with 16 bases between. This CDR3 region has 15 residues. Per the germline V gene, CDR1 is SGHRS and CDR2 is YFSETQ. The CDR3 sequence is CASMAGTHLTDTQYF. The CDR3 DNA is TGCGCCAGCATGGCGGGCACCCACCTCACAGATACGCAGTATTTT.

The chain is built from TRBV5-8 and TRBJ1-5, with D tentatively TRBD1 (6 bases). V was pared by 0 bases and J by 0 bases, with 10 bases between. From germline, CDR1 is SGHTS and CDR2 YDEGEE. The CDR3 sequence is 16 residues long. The CDR3 sequence: CASSLGTDYSNQPQHF. As DNA, the CDR3 is TGTGCCAGCAGCTTGGGGACAGACTATAGCAATCAGCCCCAGCATTTT.

The chain is built from TRBV12-5 and TRBJ1-2; 12 nucleotides align to TRBD1. V dropped 6 bases and J dropped 5; count of bases not matched to a gene: 4. The CDR3 sequence is 14 residues long. Germline V CDR1 and CDR2: LGHNT, FRNRAP. CDR3 sequence (DNA): TGTGCTAGTGGCCAGGGACAGGGGGCGTATGGCTACACCTTC. Protein: CASGQGQGAYGYTF.

This clone is a singleton in its sample. V and J are TRBV9 and TRBJ2-2, with 7 positions matching TRBD2. The germline CDR1 and CDR2 sequences are SGDLS and YYNGEE. The V gene end was trimmed by 0 bases and the J gene end by 5 bases; junction bases not matched to a gene: 13. The length of the CDR3 is 18 residues. The CDR3 DNA is TGTGCCAGCAGCGTAGCTAGGATAACGGGACTAAAAACCGGGGAGCTGTTTTTT. It encodes CASSVARITGLKTGELFF.

The CDR3 reads CASSLQGFGNTDTQYF. The CDR3 DNA sequence: TGTGCCAGCAGCTTACAGGGCTTTGGGAACACAGATACGCAGTATTTT. The V and J genes are TRBV11-2 and TRBJ2-3, with TRBD1 as a possible D gene (5 bases). The CDR3 is 16 residues long. V was clipped by 2 bases and J by 2 bases, with 14 bases between them. CDR1 is SGHAT and CDR2 is FQNNGV in the germline V gene.

This clone was seen only a few times. The CDR3 reads CASSQGILRTYEQYF. CDR3 nucleotide sequence: TGCGCCAGCAGCCAAGGGATACTAAGGACCTACGAGCAGTACTTC. The gene calls are TRBV4-1 and TRBJ2-7; D not resolved. In germline, CDR1 is MGHRA, CDR2 YSYEKL. The CDR3 loop spans 15 amino acids. V lost 1 base and J 2 bases, leaving 12 bases between the germline ends.

This chain joins TRBV9 and TRBJ2-7; 9 positions agree with TRBD1. Germline lookup yields CDR1 SGDLS and CDR2 YYNGEE. The CDR3 totals 16 residues. V was pared by 3 bases and J by 4 bases, with 11 bases of the junction left unmatched. CDR3 region: CASSAGTGLVGYEQYF. CDR3 DNA sequence: TGTGCCAGCAGCGCCGGGACAGGGTTAGTGGGGTACGAGCAGTACTTC.